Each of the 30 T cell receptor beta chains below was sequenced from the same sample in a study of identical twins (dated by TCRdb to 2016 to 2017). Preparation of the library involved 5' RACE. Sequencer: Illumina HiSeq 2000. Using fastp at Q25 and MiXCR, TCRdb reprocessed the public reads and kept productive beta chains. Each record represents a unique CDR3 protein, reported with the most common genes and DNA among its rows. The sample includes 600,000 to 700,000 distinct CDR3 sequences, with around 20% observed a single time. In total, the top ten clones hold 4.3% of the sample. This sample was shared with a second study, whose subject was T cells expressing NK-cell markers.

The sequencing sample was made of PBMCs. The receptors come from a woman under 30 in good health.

CDR3 amino acids: CASSIMTGKGETQYF. CDR3 bases: TGTGCCAGCAGTATAATGACAGGGAAGGGGGAGACCCAGTACTTC. This chain links TRBV12-3 or TRBV12-4 with TRBJ2-5; TRBD1 matches at 7 bases. J lost 5 bases, V lost 5 bases, and 11 bases had no gene match. The CDR3 consists of 15 residues.

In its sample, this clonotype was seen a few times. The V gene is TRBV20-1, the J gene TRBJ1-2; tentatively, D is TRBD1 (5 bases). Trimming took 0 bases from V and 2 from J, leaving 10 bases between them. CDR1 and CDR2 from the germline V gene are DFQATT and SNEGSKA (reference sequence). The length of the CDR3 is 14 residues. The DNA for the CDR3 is TGCAGTGCTAGAGAAGACAGACCAAACTATGGCTACACCTTC. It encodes CSAREDRPNYGYTF.

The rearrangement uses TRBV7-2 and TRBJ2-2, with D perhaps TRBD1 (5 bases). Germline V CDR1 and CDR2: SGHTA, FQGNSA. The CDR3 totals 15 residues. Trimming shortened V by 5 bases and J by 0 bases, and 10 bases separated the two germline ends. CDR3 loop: CASSPGFANTGELFF. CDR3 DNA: TGTGCCAGCAGCCCAGGGTTCGCGAACACCGGGGAGCTGTTTTTT.

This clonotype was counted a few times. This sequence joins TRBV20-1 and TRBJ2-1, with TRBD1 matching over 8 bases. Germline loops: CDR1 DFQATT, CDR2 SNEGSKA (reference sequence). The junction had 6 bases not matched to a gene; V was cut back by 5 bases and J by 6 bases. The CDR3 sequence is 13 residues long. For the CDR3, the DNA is TGCAGTGCTGTAGGGACAGGCCTCAATGAGCAGTTCTTC. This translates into CSAVGTGLNEQFF.

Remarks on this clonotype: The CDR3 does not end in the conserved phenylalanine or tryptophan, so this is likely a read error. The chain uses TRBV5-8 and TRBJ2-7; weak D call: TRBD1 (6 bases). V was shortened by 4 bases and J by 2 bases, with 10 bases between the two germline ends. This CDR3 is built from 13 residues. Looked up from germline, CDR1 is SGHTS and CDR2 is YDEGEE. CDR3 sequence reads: CASSPGQTYEQYL. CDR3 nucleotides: TGTGCCAGCAGCCCTGGACAGACCTACGAGCAGTACTTA.

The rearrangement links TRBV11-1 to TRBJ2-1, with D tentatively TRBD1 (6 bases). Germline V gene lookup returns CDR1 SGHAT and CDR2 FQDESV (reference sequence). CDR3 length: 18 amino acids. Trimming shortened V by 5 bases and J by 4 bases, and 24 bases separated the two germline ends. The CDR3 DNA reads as TGTGCCAGCAGCCAGGACAGTACAATGATAATTGGGTACAATGAGCAGTTCTTC. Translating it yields CASSQDSTMIIGYNEQFF.

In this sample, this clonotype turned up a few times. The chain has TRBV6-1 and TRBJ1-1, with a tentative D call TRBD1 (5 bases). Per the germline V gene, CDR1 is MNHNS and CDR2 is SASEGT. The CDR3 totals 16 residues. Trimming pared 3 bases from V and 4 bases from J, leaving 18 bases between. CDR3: CASSEGGFWGGTEAFF. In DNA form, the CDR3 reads TGTGCCAGCAGTGAGGGGGGATTTTGGGGTGGCACTGAAGCTTTCTTT.

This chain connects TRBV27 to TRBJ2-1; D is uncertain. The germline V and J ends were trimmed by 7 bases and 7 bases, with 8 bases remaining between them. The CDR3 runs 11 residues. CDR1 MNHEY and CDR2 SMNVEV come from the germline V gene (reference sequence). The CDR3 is CASKFGNEQFF. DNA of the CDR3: TGTGCCAGCAAGTTTGGGAATGAGCAGTTCTTC.

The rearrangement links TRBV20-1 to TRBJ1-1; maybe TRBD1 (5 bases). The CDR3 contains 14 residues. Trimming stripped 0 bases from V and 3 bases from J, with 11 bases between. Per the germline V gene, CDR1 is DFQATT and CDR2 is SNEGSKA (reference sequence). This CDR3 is CSAREGRVHTEAFF. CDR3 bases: TGCAGTGCTAGAGAGGGCAGGGTTCACACTGAAGCTTTCTTT.

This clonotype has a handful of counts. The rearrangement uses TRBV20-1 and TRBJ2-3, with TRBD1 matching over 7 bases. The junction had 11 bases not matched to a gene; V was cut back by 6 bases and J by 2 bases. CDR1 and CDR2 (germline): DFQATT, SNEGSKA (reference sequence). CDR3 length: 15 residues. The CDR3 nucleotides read TGCAGTGCCCACCAGGGGGACCCTTTCACAGATACGCAGTATTTT. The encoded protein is CSAHQGDPFTDTQYF.

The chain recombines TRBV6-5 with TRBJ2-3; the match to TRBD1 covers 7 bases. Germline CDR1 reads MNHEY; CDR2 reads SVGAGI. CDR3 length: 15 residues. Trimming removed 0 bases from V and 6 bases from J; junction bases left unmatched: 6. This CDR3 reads CASSYSTTGEDTQYF. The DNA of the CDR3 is TGTGCCAGCAGTTACTCGACAACAGGGGAGGATACGCAGTATTTT.

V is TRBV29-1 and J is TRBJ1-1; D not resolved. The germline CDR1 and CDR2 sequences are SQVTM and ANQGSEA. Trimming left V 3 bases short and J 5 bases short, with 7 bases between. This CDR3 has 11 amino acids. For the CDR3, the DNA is TGCAGCGTTGATAAAGTGACTGAAGCTTTCTTT. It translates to CSVDKVTEAFF.

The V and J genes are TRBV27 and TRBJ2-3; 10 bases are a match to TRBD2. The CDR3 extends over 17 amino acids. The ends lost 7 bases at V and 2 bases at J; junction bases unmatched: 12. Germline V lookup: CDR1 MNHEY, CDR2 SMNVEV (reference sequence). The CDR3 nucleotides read TGTGCCAGCACCGCTGGGGCTAGCGGGAGTTACACAGATACGCAGTATTTT. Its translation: CASTAGASGSYTDTQYF.

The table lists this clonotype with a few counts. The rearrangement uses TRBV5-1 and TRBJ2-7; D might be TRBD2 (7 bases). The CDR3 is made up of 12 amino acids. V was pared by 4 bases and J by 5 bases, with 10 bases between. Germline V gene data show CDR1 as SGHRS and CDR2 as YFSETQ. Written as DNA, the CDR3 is TGCGCCAGCAGCGTAGGGGGGGACGAGCAGTACTTC. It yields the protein CASSVGGDEQYF.

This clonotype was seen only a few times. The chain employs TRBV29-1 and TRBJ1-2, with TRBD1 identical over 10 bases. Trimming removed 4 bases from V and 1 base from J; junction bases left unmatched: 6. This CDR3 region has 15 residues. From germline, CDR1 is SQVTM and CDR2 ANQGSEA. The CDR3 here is CSVGTGGVRNYGYTF. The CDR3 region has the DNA TGCAGCGTTGGGACAGGGGGAGTTCGTAACTATGGCTACACCTTC.

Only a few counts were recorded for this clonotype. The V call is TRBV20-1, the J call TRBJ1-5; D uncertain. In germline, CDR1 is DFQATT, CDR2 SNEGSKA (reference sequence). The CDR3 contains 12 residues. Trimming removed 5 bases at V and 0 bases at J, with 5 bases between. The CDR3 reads CSAHYSNQPQHF. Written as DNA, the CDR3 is TGCAGTGCTCACTATAGCAATCAGCCCCAGCATTTT.

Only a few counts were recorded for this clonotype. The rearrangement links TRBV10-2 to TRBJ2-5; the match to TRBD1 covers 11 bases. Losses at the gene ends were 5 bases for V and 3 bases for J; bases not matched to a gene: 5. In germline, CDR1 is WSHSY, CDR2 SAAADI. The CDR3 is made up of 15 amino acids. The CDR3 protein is CASSPGQGAEETQYF. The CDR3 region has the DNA TGCGCCAGCAGTCCCGGACAGGGGGCCGAAGAGACCCAGTACTTC.

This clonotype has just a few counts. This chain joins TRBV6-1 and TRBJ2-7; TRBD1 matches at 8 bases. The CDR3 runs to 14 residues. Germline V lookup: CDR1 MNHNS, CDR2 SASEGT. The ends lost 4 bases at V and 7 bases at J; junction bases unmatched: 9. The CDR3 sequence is CASSGTGLSSEQYF. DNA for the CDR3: TGTGCCAGCAGTGGGACAGGGCTTTCGTCGGAGCAGTACTTC.

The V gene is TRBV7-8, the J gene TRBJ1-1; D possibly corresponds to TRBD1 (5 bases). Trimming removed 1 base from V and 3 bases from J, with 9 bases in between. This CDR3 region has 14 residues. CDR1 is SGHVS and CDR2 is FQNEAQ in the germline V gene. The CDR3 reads CASSLEAGYTEAFF. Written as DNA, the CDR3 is TGTGCCAGCAGCTTAGAGGCAGGGTACACTGAAGCTTTCTTT.

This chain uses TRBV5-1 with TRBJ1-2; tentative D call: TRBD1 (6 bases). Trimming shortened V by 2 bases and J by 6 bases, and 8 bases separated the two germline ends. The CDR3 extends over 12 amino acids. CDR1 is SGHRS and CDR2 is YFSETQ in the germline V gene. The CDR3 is CASSFYRDGYTF. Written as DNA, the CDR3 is TGCGCCAGCAGCTTTTACAGGGATGGCTACACCTTC.

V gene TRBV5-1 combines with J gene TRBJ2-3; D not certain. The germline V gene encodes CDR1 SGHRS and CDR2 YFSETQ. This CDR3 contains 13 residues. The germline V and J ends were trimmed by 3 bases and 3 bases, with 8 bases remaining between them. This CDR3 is CASSWPGTDTQYF. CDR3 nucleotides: TGCGCCAGCAGCTGGCCCGGTACAGATACGCAGTATTTT. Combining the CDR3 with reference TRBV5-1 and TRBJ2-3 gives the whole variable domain KAGVTQTPRYLIKTRGQQVTLSCSPISGHRSVSWYQQTPGQGLQFLFEYFSETQRNKGNFPGRFSGRQFSNSRSEMNVSTLELGDSALYLCASSWPGTDTQYFGPGTRLTVL.

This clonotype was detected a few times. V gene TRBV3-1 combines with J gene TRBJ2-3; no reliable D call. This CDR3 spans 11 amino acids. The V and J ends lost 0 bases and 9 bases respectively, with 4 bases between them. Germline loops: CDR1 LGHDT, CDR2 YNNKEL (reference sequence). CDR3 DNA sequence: TGTGCCAGCAGCCAAGACAGGACGCAGTATTTT. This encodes CASSQDRTQYF.

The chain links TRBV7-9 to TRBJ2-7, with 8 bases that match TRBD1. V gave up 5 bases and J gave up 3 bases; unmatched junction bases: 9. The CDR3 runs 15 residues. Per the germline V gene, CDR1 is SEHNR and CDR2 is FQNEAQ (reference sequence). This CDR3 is CASSTPPGQDYEQYF. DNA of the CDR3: TGTGCCAGCAGCACTCCTCCGGGACAGGACTACGAGCAGTACTTC.

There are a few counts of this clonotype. The CDR3 region has the DNA TGCGCCAGCAGCTCCACCGGGACCCCCGGCGATGAGCAGTTCTTC. Amino acid sequence: CASSSTGTPGDEQFF. The chain carries TRBV5-1 and TRBJ2-1; D may be TRBD1 or TRBD2 (5 bases each). The CDR3 extends over 15 amino acids. V was cut by 3 bases and J by 8 bases, with 18 bases left in between. The germline gives CDR1 SGHRS, CDR2 YFSETQ.

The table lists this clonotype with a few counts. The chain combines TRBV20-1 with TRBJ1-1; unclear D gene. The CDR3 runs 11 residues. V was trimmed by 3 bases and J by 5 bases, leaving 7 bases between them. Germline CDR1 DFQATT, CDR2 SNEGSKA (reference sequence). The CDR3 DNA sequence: TGCAGTGCTAGTTGGTGGACTGAAGCTTTCTTT. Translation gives CSASWWTEAFF.

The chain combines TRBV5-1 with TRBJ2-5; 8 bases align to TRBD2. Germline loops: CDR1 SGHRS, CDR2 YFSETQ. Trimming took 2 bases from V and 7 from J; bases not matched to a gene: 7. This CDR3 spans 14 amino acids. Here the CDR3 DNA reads TGCGCCAGCAGCTTACTAGCGGAGGGGGGGACCCAGTACTTC. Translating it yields CASSLLAEGGTQYF.

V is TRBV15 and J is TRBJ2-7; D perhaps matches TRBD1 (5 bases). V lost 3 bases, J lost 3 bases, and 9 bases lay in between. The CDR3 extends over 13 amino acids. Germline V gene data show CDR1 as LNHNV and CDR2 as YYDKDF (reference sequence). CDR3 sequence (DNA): TGTGCCACCAGCAGGACAGAGCTCTACGAGCAGTACTTC. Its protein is CATSRTELYEQYF.

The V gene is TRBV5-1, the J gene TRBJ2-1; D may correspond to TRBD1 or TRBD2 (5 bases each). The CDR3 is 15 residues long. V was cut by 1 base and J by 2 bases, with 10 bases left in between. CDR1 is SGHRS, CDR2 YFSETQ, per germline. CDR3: CASSLTGPPYNEQFF. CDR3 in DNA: TGCGCCAGCAGCTTGACGGGGCCCCCCTACAATGAGCAGTTCTTC.

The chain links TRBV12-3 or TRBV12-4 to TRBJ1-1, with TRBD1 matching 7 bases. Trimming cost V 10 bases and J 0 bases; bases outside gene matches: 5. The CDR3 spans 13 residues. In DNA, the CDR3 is TGTGCCACCGACAGGGCGATGAACACTGAAGCTTTCTTT. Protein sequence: CATDRAMNTEAFF.

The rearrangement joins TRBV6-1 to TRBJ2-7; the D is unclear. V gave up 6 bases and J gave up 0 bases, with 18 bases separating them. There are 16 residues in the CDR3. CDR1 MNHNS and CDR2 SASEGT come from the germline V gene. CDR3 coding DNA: TGTGCCAGCAGCCATAAGGTCGGGTGGAGCTCCTACGAGCAGTACTTC. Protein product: CASSHKVGWSSYEQYF.